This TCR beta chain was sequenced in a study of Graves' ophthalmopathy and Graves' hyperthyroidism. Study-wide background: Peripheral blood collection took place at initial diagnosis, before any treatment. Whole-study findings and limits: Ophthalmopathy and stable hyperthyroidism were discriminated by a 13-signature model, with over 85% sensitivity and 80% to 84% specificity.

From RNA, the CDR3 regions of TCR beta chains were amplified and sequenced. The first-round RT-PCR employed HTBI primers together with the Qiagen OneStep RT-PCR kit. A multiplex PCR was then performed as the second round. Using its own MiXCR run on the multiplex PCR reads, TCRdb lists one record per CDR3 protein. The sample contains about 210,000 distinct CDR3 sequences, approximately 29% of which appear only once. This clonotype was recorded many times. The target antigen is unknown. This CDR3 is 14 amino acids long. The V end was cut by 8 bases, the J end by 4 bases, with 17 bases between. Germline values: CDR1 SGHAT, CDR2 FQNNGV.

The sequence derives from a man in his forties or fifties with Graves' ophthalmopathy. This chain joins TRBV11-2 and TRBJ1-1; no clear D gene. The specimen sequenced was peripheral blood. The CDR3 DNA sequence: TGTGCCAGCGGATCGGACCCACTCGGCACTGAAGCTTTCTTT. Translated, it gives CASGSDPLGTEAFF.